What follows are 17 T cell receptor beta chains derived from one specimen sequenced in a study of OX40 agonist ivuxolimab in advanced cancers. Profiled with immunoSEQ multiplex PCR; TCRdb holds only in-frame clones, not every one. The sample yields approximately 84,000 clones, 75% to 90% seen once. The sample in question was CD4+ or CD8+ T cells sorted from blood, obtained in a trial of the OX40 agonist ivuxolimab. The receptors come from an adult with an advanced solid tumor such as melanoma, head and neck, liver or kidney cancer.

This chain uses TRBV2 with TRBJ1-1, with D uncertain. V gave up 7 bases and J gave up 2 bases, with 20 bases separating them. The CDR3 is made up of 16 amino acids. In germline, CDR1 is SNHLY, CDR2 FYNNEI. CDR3 bases: TGTGCCAGCAAAAGAAGAATGGCAGGAGACAACACTGAAGCTTTCTTT. Amino acids: CASKRRMAGDNTEAFF.

This clone was seen a handful of times. This sequence joins TRBV6-1 and TRBJ2-1, with D unclear. The germline gives CDR1 MNHNS, CDR2 SASEGT. The CDR3 runs 12 residues. Trimming cost V 6 bases and J 9 bases, with 12 bases left between them. CDR3 amino acids: CASRPLISEQFF. CDR3 nucleotide sequence: TGTGCCAGCAGGCCCTTGATCAGTGAGCAGTTCTTC.

The V and J genes are TRBV6-4 and TRBJ2-2, with 7 nucleotides matching TRBD2. V was pared by 6 bases and J by 5 bases, with 9 bases of the junction left unmatched. Germline values: CDR1 MRHNA, CDR2 SNTAGT. The CDR3 loop spans 15 amino acids. The CDR3 DNA sequence: TGTGCCAGCAGAGGTACAGCGGGATATACCGGGGAGCTGTTTTTT. Its translation: CASRGTAGYTGELFF.

This clone was counted only a few times. The chain combines TRBV14 with TRBJ1-2; D gene ambiguous. The length of the CDR3 is 11 residues. CDR1 SGHDN and CDR2 FVKESK come from the germline V gene. V dropped 3 bases and J dropped 7 bases, with 6 bases sitting between them. The CDR3 sequence is CASSQEGGYTF. The CDR3 region has the DNA TGTGCCAGCAGCCAGGAAGGTGGCTACACCTTC.

The gene calls are TRBV6-6 and TRBJ2-1, with 7 positions matching TRBD1. The CDR3 covers 16 residues. Germline V gene data show CDR1 as MNHNY and CDR2 as SVGAGI (reference sequence). V lost 6 bases and J lost 0; bases outside the gene matches: 8. In nucleotides, the CDR3 is TGTGCCAGCAGATCCAGGACAGGTAGCTCCTACAATGAGCAGTTCTTC. It encodes CASRSRTGSSYNEQFF.

This rearrangement joins TRBV29-1 to TRBJ2-5; D may be TRBD1 or TRBD2 (7 bases each). Trimming pared 6 bases from V and 2 bases from J, leaving 13 bases between. The CDR3 is made up of 13 amino acids. The V gene's germline CDR1 is SQVTM and CDR2 ANQGSEA. The CDR3 region has the DNA TGCAGCGTAGCGGGGACAGCACAAGAGACCCAGTACTTC. It encodes CSVAGTAQETQYF.

J is TRBJ2-5 and V is TRBV11-2; D may match TRBD1 or TRBD2 (5 bases each). CDR1 is SGHAT and CDR2 is FQNNGV in the germline V gene. Trimming shortened V by 1 base and J by 4 bases, and 10 bases separated the two germline ends. CDR3 size: 14 residues. The CDR3 loop reads CASSLATGRETQYF. As DNA, the CDR3 is TGTGCCAGCAGCTTAGCGACGGGACGAGAGACCCAGTACTTC. Full variable domain (remainder filled in from reference TRBV11-2 and TRBJ2-5): EAGVAQSPRYKIIEKRQSVAFWCNPISGHATLYWYQQILGQGPKLLIQFQNNGVVDDSQLPKDRFSAERLKGVDSTLKIQPAKLEDSAVYLCASSLATGRETQYFGPGTRLLVL.

The chain is built from TRBV9 and TRBJ2-3, with 8 bases identical to TRBD1. The CDR3 covers 15 residues. J gave up 2 bases and V 2 bases, and 4 bases lay outside the gene matches. Germline V gene lookup returns CDR1 SGDLS and CDR2 YYNGEE. The CDR3 DNA sequence: TGTGCCAGCAGCGTCGGACAGGGATACACAGATACGCAGTATTTT. Translated, it gives CASSVGQGYTDTQYF.

The chain joins TRBV30 to TRBJ2-7; 14 positions match TRBD2. The CDR3 sequence is 16 residues long. Germline V CDR1 and CDR2: GTSNPN, SVGIG (reference sequence). V was clipped by 4 bases and J by 4 bases; unmatched bases: 9. This CDR3 reads CAWTRGLAGVLYEQYF. The CDR3 DNA reads TGTGCCTGGACCCGGGGACTAGCGGGAGTCCTTTACGAGCAGTACTTC. The full variable domain, rest sourced from reference TRBV30 and TRBJ2-7, is SQTIHQWPATLVQPVGSPLSLECTVEGTSNPNLYWYRQAAGRGLQLLFYSVGIGQISSEVPQNLSASRPQDRQFILSSKKLLLSDSGFYLCAWTRGLAGVLYEQYFGPGTRLTVT.

V and J are TRBV30 and TRBJ2-7; 7 bases fit TRBD1. Per germline, CDR1 GTSNPN and CDR2 SVGIG (reference sequence). The V segment lost 4 bases and the J segment 2 bases; nucleotides outside the gene matches: 5. The CDR3 sequence is 13 residues long. In DNA form, the CDR3 reads TGTGCCTGGAACAGGGGCATCGCCTACGAGCAGTACTTC. It codes for CAWNRGIAYEQYF.

This rearrangement joins TRBV5-6 to TRBJ1-2; D gene unclear. Germline CDR1 is SGHDT and CDR2 is YYEEEE. The CDR3 extends over 13 amino acids. The V end lost 0 bases, the J end lost 2 bases, and 5 bases lay between the germline ends. This CDR3 reads CASSLEQNYGYTF. CDR3 sequence (DNA): TGTGCCAGCAGCTTGGAACAGAACTATGGCTACACCTTC.

The genes are TRBV19 and TRBJ2-1, with D unclear. This CDR3 region has 15 residues. Germline lookup yields CDR1 LNHDA and CDR2 SQIVND (reference sequence). Between the trimmed V and J ends, which lost 4 bases and 0 bases, there was a span of 10 bases. DNA of the CDR3: TGTGCCAGTAGTACGGTGAGAAGCTCCTACAATGAGCAGTTCTTC. It specifies CASSTVRSSYNEQFF.

Here the CDR3 DNA reads TGTGCCAGTAGTATCCGACAGGGGGGGGATGAGCAGTTCTTC. It encodes CASSIRQGGDEQFF. The gene calls are TRBV19 and TRBJ2-1; TRBD1 matches at 9 bases. J gave up 8 bases and V 3 bases, and 5 bases lay outside the gene matches. CDR3 size: 14 residues. Germline CDR1 reads LNHDA; CDR2 reads SQIVND (reference sequence). Filled out from reference TRBV19 and TRBJ2-1, the complete variable domain reads DGGITQSPKYLFRKEGQNVTLSCEQNLNHDAMYWYRQDPGQGLRLIYYSQIVNDFQKGDIAEGYSVSREKKESFPLTVTSAQKNPTAFYLCASSIRQGGDEQFFGPGTRLTVL.

This rearrangement joins TRBV4-2 to TRBJ2-3; 8 bases line up with TRBD2. The CDR3 is made up of 15 amino acids. With 4 bases clipped from V and 2 bases from J, the junction kept 5 bases outside the gene matches. Germline CDR1 reads LGHNA; CDR2 reads YNFKEQ. The CDR3 DNA is TGTGCCAGCAGCCCGGGGGGGCTGGTCACAGATACGCAGTATTTT. Encoded protein: CASSPGGLVTDTQYF.

This clone occurred a few times. The CDR3 is CAISPGQSSSGNTIYF. In DNA, the CDR3 is TGTGCCATCAGCCCGGGACAGTCGAGCTCTGGAAACACCATATATTTT. This sequence joins TRBV10-3 and TRBJ1-3, with 7 positions matching TRBD1. The CDR3 runs to 16 residues. V lost 6 bases to trimming and J lost 0 bases; unmatched junction nucleotides: 8. Germline CDR1 is ENHRY and CDR2 is SYGVKD.

V and J are TRBV5-4 and TRBJ1-1, with D hard to call. Between the trimmed V and J ends, which lost 5 bases and 0 bases, there was a span of 11 bases. The CDR3 consists of 14 residues. Germline values: CDR1 SGHNT, CDR2 YYREEE (reference sequence). Here the CDR3 DNA reads TGTGCCAGCAGATCCGACACGTTGAACACTGAAGCTTTCTTT. Translation gives CASRSDTLNTEAFF.

The V and J genes are TRBV6-4 and TRBJ1-2, with D perhaps TRBD1 (5 bases). The CDR3 runs to 12 residues. CDR1 is MRHNA, CDR2 SNTAGT, per germline. Trimming took 4 bases from V and 7 from J, leaving 10 bases between them. CDR3 sequence reads: CASSGGTTGYTF. Written as DNA, the CDR3 is TGTGCCAGCAGTGGAGGGACCACTGGCTACACCTTC.